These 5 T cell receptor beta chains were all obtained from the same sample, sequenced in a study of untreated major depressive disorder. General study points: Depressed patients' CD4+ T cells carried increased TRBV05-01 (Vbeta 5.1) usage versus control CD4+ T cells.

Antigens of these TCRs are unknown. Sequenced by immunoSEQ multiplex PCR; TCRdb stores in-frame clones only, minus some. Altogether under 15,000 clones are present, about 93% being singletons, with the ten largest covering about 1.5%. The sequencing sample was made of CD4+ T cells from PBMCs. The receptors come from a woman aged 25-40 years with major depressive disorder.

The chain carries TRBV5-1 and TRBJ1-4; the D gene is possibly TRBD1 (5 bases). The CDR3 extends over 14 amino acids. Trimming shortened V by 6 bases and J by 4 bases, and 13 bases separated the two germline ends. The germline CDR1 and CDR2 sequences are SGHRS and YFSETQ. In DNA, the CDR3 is TGCGCCAGCACCGAGGGGAGTGTTAATGAAAAACTGTTTTTT. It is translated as CASTEGSVNEKLFF.

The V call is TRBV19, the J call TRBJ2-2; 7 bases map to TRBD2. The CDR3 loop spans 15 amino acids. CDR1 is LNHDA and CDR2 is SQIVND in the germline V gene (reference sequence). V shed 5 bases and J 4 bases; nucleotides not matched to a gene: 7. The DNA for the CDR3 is TGTGCCAGTAGTCCGACTAGCTGGGGCACCGGGGAGCTGTTTTTT. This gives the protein CASSPTSWGTGELFF.

The CDR3 region is CASIWGKLTIYF. CDR3 DNA sequence: TGTGCCAGTATCTGGGGTAAGCTTACCATATATTTT. This chain uses TRBV6-4 with TRBJ1-3; D not certain. V was cut by 9 bases and J by 10 bases, with 16 bases left in between. The CDR3 spans 12 residues. The germline V gene has CDR1 MRHNA and CDR2 SNTAGT.

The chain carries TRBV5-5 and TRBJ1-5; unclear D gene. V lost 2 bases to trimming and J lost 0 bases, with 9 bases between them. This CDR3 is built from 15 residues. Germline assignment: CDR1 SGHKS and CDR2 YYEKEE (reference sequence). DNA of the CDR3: TGTGCCAGCAGCTTAGACGGCTATAGCAATCAGCCCCAGCATTTT. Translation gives CASSLDGYSNQPQHF.

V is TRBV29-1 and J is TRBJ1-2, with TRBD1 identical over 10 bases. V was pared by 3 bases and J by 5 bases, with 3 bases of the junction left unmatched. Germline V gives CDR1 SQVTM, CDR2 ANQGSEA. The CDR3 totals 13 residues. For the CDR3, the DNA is TGCAGCGTTGAGCGGGACAGGGGATATGGCTACACCTTC. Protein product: CSVERDRGYGYTF.